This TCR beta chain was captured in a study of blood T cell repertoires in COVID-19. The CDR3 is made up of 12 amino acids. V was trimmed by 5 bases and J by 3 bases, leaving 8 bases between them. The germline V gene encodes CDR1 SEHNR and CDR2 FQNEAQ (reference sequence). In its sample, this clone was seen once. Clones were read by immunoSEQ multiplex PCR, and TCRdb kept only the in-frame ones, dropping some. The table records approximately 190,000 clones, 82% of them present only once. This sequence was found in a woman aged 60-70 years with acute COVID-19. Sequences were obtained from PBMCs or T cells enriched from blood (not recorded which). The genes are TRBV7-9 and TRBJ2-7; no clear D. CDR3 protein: CASSPVFYEQYF. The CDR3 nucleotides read TGTGCCAGCAGCCCTGTTTTCTACGAGCAGTACTTC.